The sequence of this TCR beta chain was determined in a study of T cell clonotyping in hematopoietic cell transplantation. Clones were sequenced by immunoSEQ multiplex PCR, and TCRdb holds only the in-frame ones, with some missing. The sample holds around 9,000 clones, more than 80% seen once. The CDR3 sequence is 15 residues long. V lost 1 base and J 4 bases, leaving 14 bases between the germline ends. Germline V gene lookup returns CDR1 MNHNS and CDR2 SASEGT. The rearrangement uses TRBV6-1 and TRBJ2-7; D remains ambiguous. The sequence came from a male patient aged 55 to 70 who had an allogeneic stem cell transplant from an unrelated donor, so the T cells may come from the graft donor. Some clones in this sample may be carry-over from other donors' samples. Here the sequenced sample was PBMCs, taken at the time of graft-versus-host disease after allogeneic stem cell transplant. The CDR3 loop reads CASSEDWGREYEQYF. The DNA of the CDR3 is TGTGCCAGCAGTGAAGACTGGGGAAGAGAATACGAGCAGTACTTC.